This is a list of T cell receptor beta chains from one sample in a study of blood T cell repertoires in COVID-19. Sequencing was performed with immunoSEQ multiplex PCR; in TCRdb, only in-frame clones are kept and a portion is missing. The sample has 350,000 to 450,000 clones; about 90% are singletons. The sequenced sample consisted of peripheral blood. The receptors originated from a woman aged 55-70 years with COVID-19, enrolled during active disease. Both conserved end residues are part of each CDR3. Fields, in order: clone size, J gene, V gene, D gene, CDR3 DNA, CDR3 protein. A D gene is named only where the DNA matches it firmly. Rows give clone size only sometimes, using once, few, many, or a class for an expanded clone.

-,TRBJ1-6,TRBV19,-,TGTGCCAGTAGGTCCTCACGGGAGAATTCACCCCTCCACTTT,CASRSSRENSPLHF
few,TRBJ1-1,TRBV11-2,-,TGTGCCAGCAGCTTAGTGGCAGGGATCAATCTGAACACTGAAGCTTTCTTT,CASSLVAGINLNTEAFF
-,TRBJ2-3,TRBV5-8,-,TGTGCCAGCAGCTCTCGGGGGGCGGGGCCTACAGATACGCAGTATTTT,CASSSRGAGPTDTQYF
-,TRBJ1-1,TRBV18,-,TGTGCCAGCTCACGCACCTTCCCGGAGACTGAAGCTTTCTTT,CASSRTFPETEAFF
-,TRBJ1-2,TRBV27,-,TGTGCCGCCAGGGGAGGGCGAAAGGTGGGCTACACCTTC,CAARGGRKVGYTF
-,TRBJ2-1,TRBV18,-,TGTGCCAGCTCAATCCAGGGTCTTTACAATGAGCAGTTCTTC,CASSIQGLYNEQFF
-,TRBJ1-6,TRBV19,-,TGTGCCAGTGGAAGGGACATCGATAATTCACCCCTCCACTTT,CASGRDIDNSPLHF
once,TRBJ2-3,TRBV19,-,TGTGCCAGTAGTATAGGCGGTCGGTATCCAGATACGCAGTATTTT,CASSIGGRYPDTQYF
once,TRBJ2-1,TRBV6-6,TRBD1,TGTGCCAGCAGTGGACAGGGTACGAATGAGCAGTTCTTC,CASSGQGTNEQFF
-,TRBJ2-1,TRBV2,TRBD1,TGTGCCAGCAGTGGGACAGGGGGAGAGCATGAGCAGTTCTTC,CASSGTGGEHEQFF
-,TRBJ2-5,TRBV29-1,TRBD1,TGCAGCGTTACAAGGACAGGCACGTACCAAGAGACCCAGTACTTC,CSVTRTGTYQETQYF
-,TRBJ2-3,TRBV29-1,-,TGCAGCGTTGACGATGAGGGGACACCTAGCACAGATACGCAGTATTTT,CSVDDEGTPSTDTQYF
-,TRBJ1-1,TRBV5-1,-,TGCGCCAGCAGCATCCCCAGCGCTGAAGCTTTCTTT,CASSIPSAEAFF
-,TRBJ2-7,TRBV13,TRBD1,TGTGCCAGCAGCCAGGGGGGACAGGGCGTCAACGAGCAGTACTTC,CASSQGGQGVNEQYF
-,TRBJ1-6,TRBV7-9,-,TGTGCCAGCAGCACTGCGGGGGCATCGGTTTCACCCCTCCACTTT,CASSTAGASVSPLHF
-,TRBJ2-5,TRBV19,-,TGTGCCAGTAGTACCCCCCGGGGAGGAGGAGAGACCCAGTACTTC,CASSTPRGGGETQYF
-,TRBJ2-6,TRBV2,TRBD2,TGTGCCAGAACGGGCGGACTAGCGGGGTCTGGGGCCAACGTCCTGACTTTC,CARTGGLAGSGANVLTF
once,TRBJ2-7,TRBV7-9,TRBD1,TGTGCCAGCAGCTTCGAGGACAGGGCGTACGAGCAGTACTTC,CASSFEDRAYEQYF
-,TRBJ2-1,TRBV6-5,TRBD2,TGTGCCAGCAGCAGCGGGGGCCGCTCCTACAATGAGCAGTTCTTC,CASSSGGRSYNEQFF
-,TRBJ1-5,TRBV6-5,TRBD1,TGTGCCAGCAGTTACGGGACAGGGGATCAGCCCCAGCATTTT,CASSYGTGDQPQHF
once,TRBJ2-3,TRBV28,-,TGTGCCAGCAGTTATCAACTATCTAGCACAGATACGCAGTATTTT,CASSYQLSSTDTQYF
-,TRBJ1-1,TRBV12-3/TRBV12-4,TRBD1,TGTGCCACCAAGACAGGGGGCAACACTGAAGCTTTCTTT,CATKTGGNTEAFF
-,TRBJ2-6,TRBV5-5,-,TGTGCCAGCAGCTGGGGACTTTTCTCTGGGGCCAACGTCCTGACTTTC,CASSWGLFSGANVLTF
-,TRBJ1-2,TRBV5-4,-,TGTGCCAGCGGAGGACCGAGATCCGGGAACTATGGCTACACCTTC,CASGGPRSGNYGYTF
once,TRBJ2-7,TRBV6-5,-,TGTGCCAGCAGACCGGCCGGGTACGAGCAGTACTTC,CASRPAGYEQYF
-,TRBJ2-5,TRBV20-1,-,TGCAGTGCTAGTTCCGGGTTACAAGAGACCCAGTACTTC,CSASSGLQETQYF
-,TRBJ2-7,TRBV10-3,TRBD1,TGTGCCATCTCCCAGGGGGCCGGTCCTTACGAGCAGTACTTC,CAISQGAGPYEQYF
-,TRBJ2-3,TRBV5-1,TRBD2,TGCGCCAGCAGCTCGGTCGGACTAGCGGGGAGTAAGACAGATACGCAGTATTTT,CASSSVGLAGSKTDTQYF
-,TRBJ1-1,TRBV18,-,TGTGCCAGCTCACCGGACCAGGGGTACCCTGAAGCTTTCTTT,CASSPDQGYPEAFF
-,TRBJ2-3,TRBV5-4,-,TGTGCCAGCAGCATAGGGGGGGGAGGCACAGATACGCAGTATTTT,CASSIGGGGTDTQYF
-,TRBJ1-5,TRBV6-1,-,TGTGCCAGCAGTGAAGGAGTTACAGTCAATCAGCCCCAGCATTTT,CASSEGVTVNQPQHF
-,TRBJ1-1,TRBV6-5,-,TGTGCCAGCAGTTACTCGAGGGTGGGTGAAGCTTTCTTT,CASSYSRVGEAFF
-,TRBJ1-6,TRBV2,-,TGTGCCAGCAGTGAAAATCGAGGCTCACCCCTCCACTTT,CASSENRGSPLHF
few,TRBJ1-2,TRBV7-9,TRBD1,TGTGCCAGCAGCTTAAGTGGGACAGTTTATGGCTACACCTTC,CASSLSGTVYGYTF
-,TRBJ2-3,TRBV9,TRBD1,TGTGCCAGCAGCGTCCAGGGGGCCGATACGCAGTATTTT,CASSVQGADTQYF
-,TRBJ1-5,TRBV19,-,TGTGCCAGTAGTCCCTCCCGCGGGGAGTATAGCAATCAGCCCCAGCATTTT,CASSPSRGEYSNQPQHF
few,TRBJ2-1,TRBV7-6,TRBD2,TGTGCCAGCAGCGATTCCACGACTAGCGGGGGGTTCCTCAATGAGCAGTTCTTC,CASSDSTTSGGFLNEQFF
-,TRBJ1-4,TRBV5-1,-,TGCGCCAGCAGCTCCGGGACAACTAATGAAAAACTGTTTTTT,CASSSGTTNEKLFF
-,TRBJ2-5,TRBV5-1,TRBD2,TGCGCCAGCAGCCCCAAACGGGGGAGCGGGGGCTACTCCCAAGAGACCCAGTACTTC,CASSPKRGSGGYSQETQYF
-,TRBJ2-5,TRBV7-9,-,TGTGCCAGCATACCGCGGAGCTCACAAGAGACCCAGTACTTC,CASIPRSSQETQYF
-,TRBJ2-3,TRBV15,TRBD1,TGTGCCACCAGCAGAGAACTAATGGACAGGGGCACAGATACGCAGTATTTT,CATSRELMDRGTDTQYF
-,TRBJ2-2,TRBV18,-,TGTGCCAGCTCGCGGACAACTCCGAACACCGGGGAGCTGTTTTTT,CASSRTTPNTGELFF
-,TRBJ1-1,TRBV10-3,TRBD1,TGTGCCTCCAAGACAGGGGGGGTGAACACTGAAGCTTTCTTT,CASKTGGVNTEAFF